This T cell receptor beta chain was sequenced for a study of blood T cell repertoires in COVID-19. Study overall: COVID-19 samples from acute and convalescent phases originated in the United States, Italy and Spain. PBMCs, B-cell-depleted T cells, or T cells provided the cDNA or gDNA that made up the material.

CDR1 MDHEN and CDR2 SYDVKM come from the germline V gene. V was shortened by 7 bases and J by 0 bases, with 16 bases between the two germline ends. The CDR3 totals 16 residues. In the original workflow: Amplification of reference gene primers provided the estimated nucleated cell counts. Some clones are missing from TCRdb's copy, which holds only in-frame ones; the method was immunoSEQ multiplex PCR. V and J calls and clone size are given by that table; D and trimming were obtained from the DNA. The profile covers 200,000 to 300,000 clones, with more than 70% appearing a single time and approximately 2.2% taken by the ten largest.

This TCR derives from a woman between 45 and 65 years old with acute or convalescent COVID-19. The sequencing sample was made of peripheral blood. V usage is TRBV28 and J usage is TRBJ1-5; TRBD1 is a possible D gene (6 bases). The CDR3 DNA reads TGTGCCAGCATTCAACCTCAGGGGCTTAGCAATCAGCCCCAGCATTTT. Translating gives CASIQPQGLSNQPQHF.